The 14 T cell receptor beta chains below were found in one sample sequenced in a study of cytomegalovirus exposure and HLA in healthy donors. PCR involved 60 Vbeta and 13 Jbeta primers. TCRdb's copy holds only in-frame clones and misses some; the assay was immunoSEQ multiplex PCR. This sample lists roughly 220,000 clones; its ten largest clones have 1.1%. Sequenced material: PBMCs. Receptor source: a girl aged 2-10 years in good health and CMV-seropositive.

The chain recombines TRBV7-9 with TRBJ2-5, with a weak D call TRBD2 (5 bases). The germline gives CDR1 SEHNR, CDR2 FQNEAQ (reference sequence). The CDR3 sequence is 12 residues long. V lost 4 bases, J lost 5 bases, and 8 bases lay in between. Here the CDR3 DNA reads TGTGCCAGCAGCTCACAGCGGGAGACCCAGTACTTC. Translating gives CASSSQRETQYF.

The genes are TRBV19 and TRBJ1-4; no clear D gene. This CDR3 contains 11 residues. The germline V gene encodes CDR1 LNHDA and CDR2 SQIVND (reference sequence). Trimming shortened V by 7 bases and J by 7 bases, and 7 bases separated the two germline ends. Here the CDR3 reads CASKETEKLFF. The CDR3, as DNA: TGTGCCAGTAAGGAGACTGAAAAACTGTTTTTT.

V is TRBV5-1 and J is TRBJ2-3; TRBD2 aligns across 8 bases. CDR1 and CDR2 (germline): SGHRS, YFSETQ. This CDR3 contains 15 residues. Trimming took 4 bases from V and 2 from J; bases not matched to a gene: 6. CDR3 DNA sequence: TGCGCCAGCAGCCGCGGGGGACTAGACACAGATACGCAGTATTTT. This sequence encodes CASSRGGLDTDTQYF.

This sequence joins TRBV11-2 and TRBJ2-5; TRBD2 might be the D (5 bases). The CDR3 covers 16 residues. Trimming shortened V by 7 bases and J by 4 bases, and 22 bases separated the two germline ends. CDR1 SGHAT and CDR2 FQNNGV come from the germline V gene. The CDR3: CASTLHPRGNAETQYF. The CDR3 DNA reads TGTGCCAGCACCCTTCACCCCCGAGGGAACGCAGAGACCCAGTACTTC.

This sequence joins TRBV11-2 and TRBJ2-2, with 15 bases fitting TRBD2. Germline values: CDR1 SGHAT, CDR2 FQNNGV. There are 16 residues in the CDR3. J lost 6 bases, V lost 5 bases, and 4 bases had no gene match. The CDR3, as DNA: TGTGCCAGCAGCCCAGGACTAGCGGGAGGGGCCGGGGAGCTGTTTTTT. The encoded protein is CASSPGLAGGAGELFF.

The chain employs TRBV29-1 and TRBJ2-7; TRBD2 might be the D (5 bases). This CDR3 spans 16 amino acids. CDR1 is SQVTM and CDR2 is ANQGSEA in the germline V gene. V lost 0 bases to trimming and J lost 0 bases, with 15 bases between them. The CDR3 reads CSVEDSGWGDSYEQYF. The CDR3 DNA is TGCAGCGTTGAAGATTCCGGTTGGGGAGACTCCTACGAGCAGTACTTC.

The chain couples TRBV6-1 to TRBJ2-2; D uncertain. Germline V gives CDR1 MNHNS, CDR2 SASEGT. V shed 5 bases and J shed 8 bases, with 12 bases lying between them. The CDR3 sequence is 13 residues long. This CDR3 is CASSRKETGELFF. Written as DNA, the CDR3 is TGTGCCAGCAGTAGAAAAGAAACTGGGGAGCTGTTTTTT.

V is TRBV7-9 and J is TRBJ1-6; tentatively, D is TRBD1 (6 bases). CDR1 SEHNR and CDR2 FQNEAQ come from the germline V gene (reference sequence). V lost 5 bases to trimming and J lost 9 bases, with 14 bases between them. The CDR3 is 14 amino acids. The CDR3 here is CASSLRGGRSPLHF. The CDR3 DNA reads TGTGCCAGCAGCCTCAGGGGCGGACGTTCACCCCTCCACTTT.

The chain combines TRBV28 with TRBJ1-1; possibly TRBD1 for D (5 bases). The ends were cut back, 5 bases at V and 2 bases at J, with 12 bases in the middle. CDR1 and CDR2 (germline): MDHEN, SYDVKM. CDR3 length: 14 amino acids. CDR3 amino acids: CASSPGTANTEAFF. CDR3 nucleotide sequence: TGTGCCAGCAGTCCAGGGACTGCCAACACTGAAGCTTTCTTT.

V and J are TRBV5-4 and TRBJ2-5; 10 nucleotides line up with TRBD2. After removal of 0 bases from V and 1 base from J, the junction contained 0 bases not matched to a gene. This CDR3 spans 15 amino acids. Looked up from germline, CDR1 is SGHNT and CDR2 is YYREEE (reference sequence). In nucleotides, the CDR3 is TGTGCCAGCAGCTTGGGACTAGCGGGCCAAGAGACCCAGTACTTC. As protein: CASSLGLAGQETQYF.

The CDR3, as DNA: TGTGCCAGCAGCCCCTGGACTAGCGGCGGAAGGAATGAGCAGTTCTTC. Its protein is CASSPWTSGGRNEQFF. The genes are TRBV5-4 and TRBJ2-1, with 10 bases identical to TRBD2. Germline CDR1 is SGHNT and CDR2 is YYREEE (reference sequence). This CDR3 region has 16 residues. V was pared by 4 bases and J by 7 bases, with 11 bases of the junction left unmatched.

The chain joins TRBV7-8 to TRBJ2-6; D may be TRBD1 (6 bases). This CDR3 region has 17 residues. The ends were cut back, 7 bases at V and 0 bases at J, with 16 bases in the middle. The germline CDR1 and CDR2 sequences are SGHVS and FQNEAQ. The DNA for the CDR3 is TGTGCCAGCACTACGAACAGGGTACGCTCTGGGGCCAACGTCCTGACTTTC. It specifies CASTTNRVRSGANVLTF.

The V gene is TRBV2, the J gene TRBJ1-2; D is ambiguous. The V gene lost 6 bases and the J gene lost 6 bases, with 11 bases spanning the gap. The CDR3 is 12 residues long. Germline values: CDR1 SNHLY, CDR2 FYNNEI. The CDR3 loop reads CASRDSGDGYTF. CDR3 DNA: TGTGCCAGCAGGGACTCCGGGGATGGCTACACCTTC.

The chain joins TRBV27 to TRBJ1-2, with a tentative D call TRBD1 (5 bases). CDR3 length equals 11 residues. The ends were cut back, 5 bases at V and 7 bases at J, with 8 bases in the middle. Germline V CDR1 and CDR2: MNHEY, SMNVEV (reference sequence). CDR3 loop: CASSGGVGYTF. CDR3 DNA: TGTGCCAGCAGTGGGGGGGTTGGCTACACCTTC.